This T cell receptor beta chain was found in a study of blood T cell repertoires in COVID-19. Germline V gives CDR1 MGHDK, CDR2 SYGVNS. V was cut by 3 bases and J by 7 bases, with 10 bases left in between. The CDR3 sequence is 13 residues long. As originally analysed: The authors estimated nucleated cell counts from reference gene primer amplification. Repertoires were generated with immunoSEQ multiplex PCR, while TCRdb's copy carries only in-frame clones and drops some. The V and J calls and clone size come from that table; D and trimming were worked out from the DNA. The repertoire holds about 110,000 clones, with around 85% as singletons. Seattle participants joined during active infection and were tracked over time.

The rearrangement uses TRBV25-1 and TRBJ2-1, with D possibly TRBD1 on 6 matching bases. The receptor comes from a woman aged 55-75 years with COVID-19, enrolled during active disease. The sequencing input was peripheral blood. The CDR3, as DNA: TGTGCCAGCAGTGATACAACAGGGAATGAGCAGTTCTTC. Its protein is CASSDTTGNEQFF.